The rows below give T cell receptor beta chains drawn from one sample of a study of blood T cell repertoires in COVID-19. Using immunoSEQ multiplex PCR, the repertoire was profiled, and TCRdb retains in-frame clones only, with some absent. Counted here are over 120,000 clones, 80% to 90% occurring once; the ten biggest clones make up about 1.7%. Source material: peripheral blood. Every receptor here comes from a woman aged 45-65 years with acute or convalescent COVID-19. Both conserved end residues are part of each CDR3.

TRBJ1-2 | TRBV6-5 | CASRKFRGGYTF
TRBJ2-7 | TRBV9 | CASSVDETGAAYEQYF
TRBJ2-5 | TRBV15 | CATSTRFQETQYF
TRBJ2-5 | TRBV25-1 | CASSARLGSLEETQYF
TRBJ1-2 | TRBV11-3 | CASSSDRENGYTF
TRBJ1-2 | TRBV2 | CASRGTGGGYTF
TRBJ1-1 | TRBV7-3 | CASRHTGGPEAFF
TRBJ1-2 | TRBV7-9 | CASSEPLGQRVYGYTF
TRBJ1-2 | TRBV14 | CASSQEGQGDYTF
TRBJ2-1 | TRBV29-1 | CSVEIYNEQFF
TRBJ2-4 | TRBV20-1 | CSASGGTGENIQYF
TRBJ2-3 | TRBV9 | CASSVDLATDTQYF
TRBJ1-5 | TRBV2 | CASSVRGPNQPQHF
TRBJ1-2 | TRBV6-6 | CASSRKDRDKDYGYTF
TRBJ2-3 | TRBV12-3/TRBV12-4 | CASCQSRGTQYF
TRBJ2-2 | TRBV5-4 | CASSTPTKNTGELFF
TRBJ2-2 | TRBV9 | CASSVVGQGRTGELFF
TRBJ1-4 | TRBV7-9 | CASSPLMPGGDEKLFF
TRBJ1-1 | TRBV18 | CASSPGTGGARSTEAFF
TRBJ2-7 | TRBV4-1 | CASSRGGTGNYEQYF
TRBJ1-5 | TRBV4-1 | CASSPLGGRSVQPQHF
TRBJ2-7 | TRBV5-4 | CASSVLAGESREQYF
TRBJ2-2 | TRBV5-4 | CASSSQGQGPTGELFF
TRBJ2-1 | TRBV5-1 | CASSPRLAGTYNEQFF
TRBJ2-5 | TRBV5-1 | CASSWIGQEQETQYF
TRBJ1-1 | TRBV7-9 | CASSLVLQSNTEAFF
TRBJ1-2 | TRBV6-5 | CASRGQGDRLGGYTF
TRBJ1-2 | TRBV6-5 | CASSYETPEYYGYTF
TRBJ2-4 | TRBV18 | CASSPPQTGGNIQYF
TRBJ2-3 | TRBV5-4 | CASSPSSNNMDTQYF
TRBJ2-5 | TRBV30 | CAWRSWEAQYF
TRBJ1-1 | TRBV29-1 | CSVLNTEAFF
TRBJ1-6 | TRBV4-1 | CASSQEAGGDGPNSPLHF
TRBJ2-5 | TRBV19 | CASSIVSSGGEETQYF
TRBJ2-1 | TRBV9 | CASSELGLAISSYNEQFF
TRBJ1-1 | TRBV9 | CASGAETDTEAFF
TRBJ2-1 | TRBV24-1 | CATSDGAGDRAYNEQFF
TRBJ2-1 | TRBV24-1 | CATSDWTRGSEQFF
TRBJ1-6 | TRBV6-1 | CASSEVVSSYNSPLHF
TRBJ1-1 | TRBV7-2 | CASSLAVNMNTEAFF
TRBJ1-5 | TRBV4-1 | CASSRGRGREANQPQHF